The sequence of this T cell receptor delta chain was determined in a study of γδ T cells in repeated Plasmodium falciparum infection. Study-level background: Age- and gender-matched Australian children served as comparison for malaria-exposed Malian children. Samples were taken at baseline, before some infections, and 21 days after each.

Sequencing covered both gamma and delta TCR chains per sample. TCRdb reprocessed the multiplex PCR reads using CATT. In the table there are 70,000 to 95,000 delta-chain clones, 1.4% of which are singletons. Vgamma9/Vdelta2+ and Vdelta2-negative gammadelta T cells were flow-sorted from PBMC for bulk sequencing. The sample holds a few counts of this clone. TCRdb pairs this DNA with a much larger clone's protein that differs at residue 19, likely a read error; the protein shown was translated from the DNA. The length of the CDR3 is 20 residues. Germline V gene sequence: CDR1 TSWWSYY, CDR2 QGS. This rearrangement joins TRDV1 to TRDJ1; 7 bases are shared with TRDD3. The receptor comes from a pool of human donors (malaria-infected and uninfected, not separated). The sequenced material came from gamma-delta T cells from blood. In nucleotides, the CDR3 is TGTGCTCTTGGGGAACTAGAGCCTTGGGGGACTACTCCGTACACCGATAAACTCACCTTT. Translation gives CALGELEPWGTTPYTDKLTF.